These 27 T cell receptor beta chains were sequenced from one sample in a study of CDR3 diversity in severe acne. MiXCR, run by TCRdb on the PCR reads, gives a single entry per CDR3 protein. The data contain approximately 80,000 distinct CDR3 sequences, 45% to 65% of them singletons. The source material was blood. The source is a male donor in good health, without acne.

For this clonotype: Without the conserved terminal phenylalanine or tryptophan, this CDR3 likely stems from a read error. The V call is TRBV5-1, the J call TRBJ2-7; a weak D match, TRBD2 (6 bases). Germline CDR1 and CDR2: SGHRS and YFSETQ. This CDR3 is 11 amino acids long. Trimming shortened V by 7 bases and J by 6 bases, and 11 bases separated the two germline ends. The CDR3 loop reads CASGAGLEQYY. The CDR3 nucleotides are TGCGCCAGCGGGGCGGGGCTCGAGCAGTACTAC.

This clonotype was detected many times. A clone one base away is much larger, so this may be a read error. The chain combines TRBV11-3 with TRBJ2-1; TRBD2 might be the D (7 bases). The CDR3 runs to 14 residues. Germline CDR1 reads SGHNT; CDR2 reads YENEEA. DNA of the CDR3: TGTGCCAGCAGCTTTGGGGGGGCCTACAATGAGCAGTCCTTC. Translation: CASSFGGAYNEQSF.

This clonotype showed up many times. The chain couples TRBV20-1 to TRBJ1-2; D ambiguous. CDR1 DFQATT and CDR2 SNEGSKA come from the germline V gene (reference sequence). The CDR3 runs to 13 residues. V gave up 3 bases and J gave up 2 bases, with 10 bases separating them. The CDR3 nucleotides read TGCAGTGCTAGCCCTCACAGAAACTATGGCTACACCTTC. Translating gives CSASPHRNYGYTF.

The rearrangement joins TRBV29-1 to TRBJ1-3, with D unclear. The germline V and J ends were trimmed by 5 bases and 4 bases, with 12 bases remaining between them. The length of the CDR3 is 13 residues. Germline loops: CDR1 SQVTM, CDR2 ANQGSEA. The CDR3, as DNA: TGCAGCGTTAGGACGCAAGGGGGAAACACCATATATTTT. Encoded protein: CSVRTQGGNTIYF.

This clonotype was detected only a few times. This sequence joins TRBV10-3 and TRBJ2-1; TRBD2 matches 8 bases. The CDR3 runs to 13 residues. Per germline, CDR1 ENHRY and CDR2 SYGVKD. Germline trimming cut 7 bases from V and 6 bases from J; bases unmatched to any gene: 5. The CDR3 sequence: CAINSGTSNEQFF. The CDR3 coding sequence is TGTGCCATCAACTCCGGGACTAGCAATGAGCAGTTCTTC.

The chain combines TRBV7-3 with TRBJ2-7, with D possibly matching TRBD1 (6 bases). V was pared by 5 bases and J by 2 bases, with 13 bases between. This CDR3 spans 14 amino acids. Looked up from germline, CDR1 is SGHTA and CDR2 is FQGTGA. The CDR3 DNA reads as TGTGCCAGCAGCCCGAACAGGGTTGCCTACGAGCAGTACTTC. Protein product: CASSPNRVAYEQYF.

This clonotype was counted once. It is likely a read error, because the conserved phenylalanine at the end of the CDR3 is missing. The genes are TRBV6-6 and TRBJ1-1; D call uncertain. The CDR3 runs to 13 residues. With 3 bases removed from V and 4 bases from J, the gap between germline ends came to 9 bases. Germline CDR1 is MNHNY and CDR2 is SVGAGI (reference sequence). The CDR3 DNA is TGTGCCAGCAGTTATGGGCGGGCCACTGAAGCTTTCCTT. Protein sequence: CASSYGRATEAFL.

The J gene is TRBJ1-1, the V gene TRBV11-2, with D unclear. The germline gives CDR1 SGHAT, CDR2 FQNNGV. V lost 6 bases, J lost 5 bases, and 13 bases lay in between. The CDR3 loop spans 13 amino acids. CDR3 protein: CASSLTQDTEAFF. CDR3 nucleotide sequence: TGTGCCAGCAGTTTAACACAAGATACTGAAGCTTTCTTT.

This clonotype was seen at least ten times. The chain employs TRBV20-1 and TRBJ2-7, with 8 bases matching TRBD2. The V gene end was trimmed by 0 bases and the J gene end by 1 base; junction bases not matched to a gene: 8. Germline assignment: CDR1 DFQATT and CDR2 SNEGSKA (reference sequence). The CDR3 has 16 amino acids. DNA of the CDR3: TGCAGTGCTAGAGATGAGGGAGCGGGAGATTCCTACGAGCAGTACTTC. Protein sequence: CSARDEGAGDSYEQYF.

This chain links TRBV29-1 with TRBJ2-7; a weak D match, TRBD2 (6 bases). Germline V gene data show CDR1 as SQVTM and CDR2 as ANQGSEA. The CDR3 contains 15 residues. The V end lost 7 bases, the J end lost 4 bases, and 23 bases lay between the germline ends. This CDR3 reads CSASSGTRGEYEQYF. In nucleotides, the CDR3 is TGCAGCGCCAGCAGTGGGACTCGCGGGGAGTACGAGCAGTACTTC.

This clonotype has at least ten counts. The chain employs TRBV19 and TRBJ1-3, with D perhaps TRBD1 (5 bases). This CDR3 is 14 amino acids long. The V gene lost 7 bases and the J gene lost 0 bases, with 10 bases spanning the gap. Germline CDR1 reads LNHDA; CDR2 reads SQIVND (reference sequence). The CDR3 nucleotides are TGTGCCAGTACTTCCGGGGCCTCTGGAAACACCATATATTTT. This codes for CASTSGASGNTIYF.

The CDR3 is CATSRDRRTGTWAQYF. The CDR3 nucleotides are TGTGCCACCAGCAGAGATCGACGGACAGGGACATGGGCCCAGTACTTC. V gene TRBV15 combines with J gene TRBJ2-5, with 8 bases aligning to TRBD1. CDR1 and CDR2 (germline): LNHNV, YYDKDF (reference sequence). V lost 0 bases, J lost 9 bases, and 12 bases stayed unmatched. The CDR3 is 16 residues long.

The chain has TRBV20-1 and TRBJ1-2; D not certain. Trimming took 2 bases from V and 8 from J, leaving 15 bases between them. In germline, CDR1 is DFQATT, CDR2 SNEGSKA (reference sequence). This CDR3 has 13 residues. The CDR3 region is CSARIALFEGYTF. DNA of the CDR3: TGCAGTGCTAGAATCGCTCTATTTGAGGGCTACACCTTC.

The chain has TRBV24-1 and TRBJ2-5; 8 nucleotides align to TRBD2. Germline loops: CDR1 KGHDR, CDR2 SFDVKD. V lost 9 bases to trimming and J lost 5 bases; unmatched junction nucleotides: 10. The CDR3 covers 14 residues. The CDR3 DNA follows: TGTGCCACCTACGGCGCGGGAGGAGGGGAGACCCAGTACTTC. As protein: CATYGAGGGETQYF.

About this clonotype: A junction end diverges from the germline sequence, so it may reflect a read error. V gene TRBV2 combines with J gene TRBJ1-2; a weak D match, TRBD1 (5 bases). The germline V gene encodes CDR1 SNHLY and CDR2 FYNNEI. This CDR3 comprises 15 residues. CDR3 DNA sequence: TGTGCCAGCAGTGTGCAGGGCTTCGGAAACTATGGCTACGCCTTC. Its protein product is CASSVQGFGNYGYAF.

On this clonotype itself: At one end, the junction sequence differs from germline, possibly due to a read error. This chain connects TRBV9 to TRBJ1-1; a possible D gene is TRBD1 (6 bases). Germline loops: CDR1 SGDLS, CDR2 YYNGEE. This CDR3 is 14 amino acids long. CDR3 sequence reads: CASSVDSLNTEALF. Written as DNA, the CDR3 is TGTGCCAGCAGCGTGGACAGCCTGAACACTGAAGCTCTCTTT.

This clonotype appeared many times. The chain combines TRBV7-9 with TRBJ2-1; D may be TRBD2 (5 bases). Trimming removed 1 base at V and 7 bases at J, with 17 bases between. Germline V gene data show CDR1 as SEHNR and CDR2 as FQNEAQ (reference sequence). CDR3 length: 16 residues. The CDR3 here is CASSLVKPSSKNEQFF. CDR3 coding DNA: TGTGCCAGCAGCTTAGTAAAGCCGTCTAGCAAGAATGAGCAGTTCTTC.

On this clonotype: This is likely a read error, given that the CDR3 carries no conserved phenylalanine or tryptophan at its end. This chain links TRBV15 with TRBJ2-3; D might be TRBD1 or TRBD2, each matching 5 bases. Trimming stripped 6 bases from V and 1 base from J, with 11 bases between. The CDR3 has 14 amino acids. Germline CDR1 reads LNHNV; CDR2 reads YYDKDF (reference sequence). The CDR3: CATRGDGGTDTQYL. Here the CDR3 DNA reads TGTGCCACCAGAGGGGACGGGGGCACAGATACGCAGTATCTT.

Comment on this clonotype: Its ends do not fully match the called genes, so a read error is possible. This chain links TRBV3-1 with TRBJ2-7; D might be TRBD1 or TRBD2, each matching 5 bases. Germline CDR1 and CDR2: LGHDT and YNNKEL (reference sequence). The CDR3 totals 15 residues. CDR3 DNA: TGTGCCAGCAGCCAAGCCGGGACGGAATACTACGAACAGTACTTC. Residues: CASSQAGTEYYEQYF.

Only one count was recorded for this clonotype. The gene calls are TRBV25-1 and TRBJ2-1; D remains unclear. The CDR3 runs 14 residues. The germline V gene encodes CDR1 MGHDK and CDR2 SYGVNS. V was pared by 8 bases and J by 2 bases, with 13 bases between. The CDR3 DNA is TGTGCCAGCTCCCCGGTGCCCCCCTACAATGAGCAGTTCTTC. Translation gives CASSPVPPYNEQFF. Together with reference TRBV25-1 and TRBJ2-1, the CDR3 gives the full variable domain: EADIYQTPRYLVIGTGKKITLECSQTMGHDKMYWYQQDPGMELHLIHYSYGVNSTEKGDLSSESTVSRIRTEHFPLTLESARPSHTSQYLCASSPVPPYNEQFFGPGTRLTVL.

In regard to this clonotype: No conserved phenylalanine or tryptophan is present at the end of the CDR3, so a read error is the likely explanation. Because the CDR3's place on the DNA is in doubt, the DNA is left out and the CDR3 is given as listed by TCRdb. This chain connects TRBV20-1 to TRBJ2-2; the D call in the table, TRBD1, was not verified against the DNA. Ends included, the CDR3 has 8 residues. Germline V gene lookup returns CDR1 DFQATT and CDR2 SNEGSKA (reference sequence). This CDR3 is CSARRTGA.

This clonotype has at least ten counts. The chain joins TRBV11-1 to TRBJ2-3, with a possible D match to TRBD1 (6 bases). CDR1 and CDR2 from the germline V gene are SGHAT and FQDESV (reference sequence). This CDR3 is 18 amino acids long. V was shortened by 2 bases and J by 2 bases, with 20 bases between the two germline ends. Written as DNA, the CDR3 is TGTGCCAGCAGCTTATTCTTTTTGGGCAGGGGCCCCACAGATACGCAGTATTTT. It yields the protein CASSLFFLGRGPTDTQYF.

The rearrangement uses TRBV25-1 and TRBJ2-5, with D unclear. The V gene's germline CDR1 is MGHDK and CDR2 SYGVNS. V was pared by 8 bases and J by 0 bases, with 13 bases between. This CDR3 has 14 residues. The CDR3 bases are TGTGCCAGCTCACCACCCCAGTACCAAGAGACCCAGTACTTC. As protein: CASSPPQYQETQYF.

This clonotype came up many times. This chain uses TRBV11-2 with TRBJ2-1, with 11 bases that match TRBD2. This CDR3 has 15 amino acids. Per the germline V gene, CDR1 is SGHAT and CDR2 is FQNNGV. With 1 base clipped from V and 8 bases from J, the junction kept 4 bases outside the gene matches. The CDR3 spells CASSLGGTSGYEQFF. For the CDR3, the DNA is TGTGCCAGCAGCTTAGGGGGGACTAGCGGCTATGAGCAGTTCTTC.

This chain connects TRBV20-1 to TRBJ2-5; either TRBD1 or TRBD2 may supply D (5 bases each). The germline V gene encodes CDR1 DFQATT and CDR2 SNEGSKA (reference sequence). This CDR3 has 9 amino acids. Trimming shortened V by 5 bases and J by 7 bases, and 5 bases separated the two germline ends. In DNA, the CDR3 is TGCAGTGCTGGGGGGACCCAGTACTTC. This translates into CSAGGTQYF.

By frequency in the sample, this clonotype is medium-sized. This rearrangement joins TRBV7-2 to TRBJ2-3; D call uncertain. Trimming shortened V by 0 bases and J by 6 bases, and 10 bases separated the two germline ends. The CDR3 loop spans 14 amino acids. Germline V gene data show CDR1 as SGHTA and CDR2 as FQGNSA. The CDR3: CASSLAATPDTQYF. The CDR3, as DNA: TGTGCCAGCAGCTTAGCGGCGACACCCGATACGCAGTATTTT.

The CDR3 DNA follows: TGCAGTGCTAGCCCCGGACTAGCGGGCTACAATGAGCAGTTCTTC. Protein sequence: CSASPGLAGYNEQFF. V gene TRBV20-1 combines with J gene TRBJ2-1; 11 bases line up with TRBD2. V gave up 3 bases and J gave up 3 bases; unmatched junction bases: 4. This CDR3 spans 15 amino acids. Germline V gene lookup returns CDR1 DFQATT and CDR2 SNEGSKA (reference sequence).